The TCR beta chain under discussion was sequenced for a study of blood T cell repertoires in COVID-19. Across the whole study: T cells, B-cell-depleted T cells, or PBMCs provided the cDNA or gDNA that served as material.

The table came from immunoSEQ multiplex PCR; TCRdb's copy has only in-frame clones and leaves some out. The repertoire includes 100,000 or so clones, 70% to 90% of them detected once, and about 2% sits in the top ten. V was trimmed by 5 bases and J by 5 bases, leaving 7 bases between them. This CDR3 is built from 12 residues. Sequences were obtained from peripheral blood. The clonotype originates from a human donor in a cohort sampled during active COVID-19. The gene calls are TRBV12-3 or TRBV12-4 and TRBJ2-1; no clear D. The CDR3 loop reads CASSGLDNEQFF. CDR3 DNA sequence: TGTGCCAGCAGTGGTTTAGACAATGAGCAGTTCTTC.